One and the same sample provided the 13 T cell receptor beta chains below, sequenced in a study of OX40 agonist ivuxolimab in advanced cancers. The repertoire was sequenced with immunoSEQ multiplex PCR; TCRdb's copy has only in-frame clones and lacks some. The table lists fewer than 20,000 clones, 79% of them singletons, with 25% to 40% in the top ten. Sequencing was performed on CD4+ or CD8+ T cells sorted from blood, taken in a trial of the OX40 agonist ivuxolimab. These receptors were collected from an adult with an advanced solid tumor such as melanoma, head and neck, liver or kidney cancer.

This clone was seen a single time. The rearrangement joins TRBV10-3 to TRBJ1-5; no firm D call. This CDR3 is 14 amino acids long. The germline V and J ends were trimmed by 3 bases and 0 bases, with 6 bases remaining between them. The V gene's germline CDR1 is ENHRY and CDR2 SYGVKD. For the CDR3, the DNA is TGTGCCATCAGTGAAGTTTATAGCAATCAGCCCCAGCATTTT. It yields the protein CAISEVYSNQPQHF.

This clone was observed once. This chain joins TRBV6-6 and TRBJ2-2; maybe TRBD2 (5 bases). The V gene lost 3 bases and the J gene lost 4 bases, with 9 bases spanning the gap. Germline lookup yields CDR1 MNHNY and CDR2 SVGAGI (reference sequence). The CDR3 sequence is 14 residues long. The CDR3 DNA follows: TGTGCCAGCAGTTATGGGGAGATCACCGGGGAGCTGTTTTTT. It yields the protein CASSYGEITGELFF.

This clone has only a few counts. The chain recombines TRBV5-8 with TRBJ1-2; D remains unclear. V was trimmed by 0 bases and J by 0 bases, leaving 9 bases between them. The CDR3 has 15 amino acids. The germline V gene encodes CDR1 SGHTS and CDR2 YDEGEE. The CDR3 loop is CASSLEEKANYGYTF. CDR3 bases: TGTGCCAGCAGCTTGGAGGAGAAGGCTAACTATGGCTACACCTTC.

This CDR3 reads CASSASGIELPYEQYF. CDR3 bases: TGTGCCAGCAGCGCCTCAGGGATAGAATTACCTTACGAGCAGTACTTC. The genes are TRBV9 and TRBJ2-7, with D possibly TRBD1 on 5 matching bases. This CDR3 is built from 16 residues. CDR1 and CDR2 from the germline V gene are SGDLS and YYNGEE. Trimming removed 3 bases at V and 4 bases at J, with 20 bases between.

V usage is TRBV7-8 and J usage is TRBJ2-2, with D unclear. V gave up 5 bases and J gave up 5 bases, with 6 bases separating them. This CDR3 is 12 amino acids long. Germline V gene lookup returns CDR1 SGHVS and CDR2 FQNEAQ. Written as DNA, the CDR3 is TGTGCCAGCAGCGTCTCGACCGGGGAGCTGTTTTTT. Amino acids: CASSVSTGELFF.

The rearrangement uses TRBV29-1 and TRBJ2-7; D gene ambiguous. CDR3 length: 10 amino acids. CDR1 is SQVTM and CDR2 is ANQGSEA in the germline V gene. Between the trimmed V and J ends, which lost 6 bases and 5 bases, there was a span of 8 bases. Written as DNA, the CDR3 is TGCAGCGTCTTCACCCACGAGCAGTACTTC. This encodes CSVFTHEQYF.

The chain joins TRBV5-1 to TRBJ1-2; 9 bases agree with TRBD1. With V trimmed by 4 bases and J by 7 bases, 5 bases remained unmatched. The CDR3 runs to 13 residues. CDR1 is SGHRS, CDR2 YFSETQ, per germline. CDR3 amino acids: CASSVGQGGGYTF. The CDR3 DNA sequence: TGCGCCAGCAGCGTGGGACAGGGAGGTGGCTACACCTTC.

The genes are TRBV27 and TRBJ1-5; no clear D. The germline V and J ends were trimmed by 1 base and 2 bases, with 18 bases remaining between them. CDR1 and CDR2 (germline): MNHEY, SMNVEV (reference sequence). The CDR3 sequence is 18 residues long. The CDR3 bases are TGTGCCAGCAGTTTATATGACCCGGAGGTATTTCGCAATCAGCCCCAGCATTTT. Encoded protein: CASSLYDPEVFRNQPQHF.

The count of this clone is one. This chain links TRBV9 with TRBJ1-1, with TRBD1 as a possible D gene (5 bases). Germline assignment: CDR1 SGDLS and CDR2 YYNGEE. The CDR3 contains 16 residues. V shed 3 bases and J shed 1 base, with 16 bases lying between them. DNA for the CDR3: TGTGCCAGCAGCGCCTCCCGACAGACAACGAACACTGAAGCTTTCTTT. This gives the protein CASSASRQTTNTEAFF.

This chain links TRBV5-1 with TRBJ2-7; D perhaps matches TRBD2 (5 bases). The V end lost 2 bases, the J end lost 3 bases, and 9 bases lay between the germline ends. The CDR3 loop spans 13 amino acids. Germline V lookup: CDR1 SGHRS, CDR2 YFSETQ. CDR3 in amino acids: CASSFGIHYEQYF. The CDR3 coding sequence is TGCGCCAGCAGCTTCGGGATCCACTACGAGCAGTACTTC.

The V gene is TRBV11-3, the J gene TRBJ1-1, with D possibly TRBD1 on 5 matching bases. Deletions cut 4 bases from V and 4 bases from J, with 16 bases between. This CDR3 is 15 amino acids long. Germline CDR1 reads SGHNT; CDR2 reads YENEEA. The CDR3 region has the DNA TGTGCCAGCAGCTCCGTCCACAGCGGGGGCACTGAAGCTTTCTTT. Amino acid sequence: CASSSVHSGGTEAFF. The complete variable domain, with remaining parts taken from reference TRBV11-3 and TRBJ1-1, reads EAGVVQSPRYKIIEKKQPVAFWCNPISGHNTLYWYLQNLGQGPELLIRYENEEAVDDSQLPKDRFSAERLKGVDSTLKIQPAELGDSAVYLCASSSVHSGGTEAFFGQGTRLTVV.

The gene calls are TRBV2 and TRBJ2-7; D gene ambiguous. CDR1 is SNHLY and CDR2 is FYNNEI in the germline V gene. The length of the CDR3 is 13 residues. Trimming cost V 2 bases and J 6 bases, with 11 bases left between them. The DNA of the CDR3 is TGTGCCAGCAGTGAATTTTTTGACGGCGAGCAGTACTTC. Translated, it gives CASSEFFDGEQYF.

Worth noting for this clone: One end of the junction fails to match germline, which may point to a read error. The CDR3 region is CAIGTVPLF. DNA for the CDR3: TGTGCCATCGGGACTGTCCCTCTCTTC. The V gene is TRBV10-3, the J gene TRBJ2-1; the D gene is possibly TRBD2 (6 bases). CDR3 length equals 9 residues. Germline V gene data show CDR1 as ENHRY and CDR2 as SYGVKD.